This is a list of T cell receptor beta chains from one sample in a study of blood T cells in healthy people across ages. TCRdb re-derived calls from the 5' RACE reads in MiXCR, one entry per CDR3 protein. The sample has some 710,000 distinct CDR3 sequences; about 20% are singletons. What was sequenced was blood. These receptor sequences come from a man between 65 and 85 years old in good health. CDR3s include the opening cysteine and the closing phenylalanine or tryptophan. D genes are given only for firm matches.

cdr3_aa j_call v_call d_call
CATKIAGGSGELFF TRBJ2-2 TRBV12-3/TRBV12-4 TRBD2
CASSPQGVQETQYF TRBJ2-5 TRBV12-3/TRBV12-4 NA
CASSFSWVLAGQETQYF TRBJ2-5 TRBV28 TRBD2
CSAGQATDTQYF TRBJ2-3 TRBV29-1 TRBD1
CASSYYASSYNEQFF TRBJ2-1 TRBV6-5 NA
CASSLVRANTGELFF TRBJ2-2 TRBV11-3 NA
CASSLAGRDYNEQFF TRBJ2-1 TRBV5-1 NA
CASSTPRGGEETQYF NA TRBV7-9 NA
CAGSSTPSGSPPDTQYF TRBJ2-3 TRBV7-3 TRBD2
CASSSLRTSTYEQYF TRBJ2-7 TRBV7-9 NA
CASSLLRQGVDEQYF TRBJ2-7 TRBV11-1 TRBD1
CSVKPVTGNTEAFF TRBJ1-1 TRBV29-1 NA
CASSQDQRAGGNYGYTF TRBJ1-2 TRBV4-1 TRBD1
CASSFLLETQYF TRBJ2-5 TRBV6-6 NA
CASSLSRGSQTVGNTIYF TRBJ1-3 TRBV7-8 NA
CASRERGEQFF TRBJ2-1 TRBV7-2 NA
CASSWWRESSYNEQFF TRBJ2-1 TRBV7-2 NA
CASSPHDSAWGGELFF TRBJ2-2 TRBV5-1 NA
CASSRRDSLYEQYF NA TRBV21-1 NA
CASSLVQGKTEETQYF TRBJ2-5 TRBV5-1 NA
CSARESYGVAEAFF TRBJ1-1 TRBV20-1 NA
CASSQDYLAVLNTGELFF TRBJ2-2 TRBV14 NA
CANSRTSTGNTIYF TRBJ1-3 TRBV28 NA
CASSPAGGREKLFF TRBJ1-4 TRBV18 NA
CASSKVGFAEDTQYF TRBJ2-3 TRBV19 NA
CSGGQNAETQYF TRBJ2-5 TRBV29-1 NA
CASSQVPGTAKNIQYF TRBJ2-4 TRBV3-1 NA
CSATGETKNIQYF TRBJ2-4 TRBV20-1 NA